The 13 T cell receptor beta chains reported below all come from one sample, sequenced in a study of blood T cell repertoires in COVID-19. Libraries were prepared by immunoSEQ multiplex PCR; TCRdb keeps only in-frame clonotypes and omits some of them. The sample records around 150,000 clones, around 84% being singletons. Specimen: peripheral blood. The source is a man in his 70s with acute or convalescent COVID-19.

Here the CDR3 reads CATFVGGSGNTIYF. In DNA, the CDR3 is TGTGCCACGTTTGTCGGGGGCTCTGGAAACACCATATATTTT. The chain is built from TRBV6-6 and TRBJ1-3; a weak D match, TRBD1 (5 bases). Germline assignment: CDR1 MNHNY and CDR2 SVGAGI (reference sequence). The ends were cut back, 10 bases at V and 0 bases at J, with 13 bases in the middle. CDR3 size: 14 residues.

The gene calls are TRBV7-9 and TRBJ1-4; 7 bases agree with TRBD1. Germline trimming cut 5 bases from V and 4 bases from J; bases unmatched to any gene: 10. The CDR3 is 16 amino acids. In germline, CDR1 is SEHNR, CDR2 FQNEAQ (reference sequence). CDR3 residues: CASSRQGTEYNEKLFF. The CDR3 nucleotides read TGTGCCAGCAGCCGGCAAGGGACAGAATATAATGAAAAACTGTTTTTT. Looking up the rest from reference TRBV7-9 and TRBJ1-4 gives the full variable domain: DTGVSQNPRHKITKRGQNVTFRCDPISEHNRLYWYRQTLGQGPEFLTYFQNEAQLEKSRLLSDRFSAERPKGSFSTLEIQRTEQGDSAMYLCASSRQGTEYNEKLFFGSGTQLSVL.

This rearrangement joins TRBV9 to TRBJ2-2; TRBD2 is a possible D gene (5 bases). CDR1 is SGDLS and CDR2 is YYNGEE in the germline V gene. This CDR3 has 15 residues. V lost 2 bases and J lost 3, with 11 bases in between. Here the CDR3 reads CASSVRVGDTGELFF. The CDR3 DNA is TGTGCCAGCAGCGTGAGGGTGGGTGACACCGGGGAGCTGTTTTTT.

This clone was picked up a small number of times. J is TRBJ2-2 and V is TRBV3-1 (or the pseudogene TRBV3-2), with 8 bases fitting TRBD1. CDR3 size: 16 residues. The J segment lost 4 bases and the V segment lost 4 bases, leaving 8 bases of the junction unmatched. The germline CDR1 and CDR2 sequences are LGHDT and YNNKEL (reference sequence). Written as DNA, the CDR3 is TGTGCCAGCAGCCCCTCAGGGGGCTGGGGCACCGGGGAGCTGTTTTTT. Translated: CASSPSGGWGTGELFF.

This chain links TRBV3-1 (or the pseudogene TRBV3-2) with TRBJ1-5, with D tentatively TRBD1 (6 bases). Germline loops: CDR1 LGHDT, CDR2 YNNKEL (reference sequence). The CDR3 length is 16 residues. Trimming shortened V by 0 bases and J by 4 bases, and 13 bases separated the two germline ends. The CDR3 reads CASSQDFRGGNQPQHF. The DNA of the CDR3 is TGTGCCAGCAGCCAAGATTTCAGGGGCGGGAATCAGCCCCAGCATTTT.

CDR3: CASSLRSGPNTEAFF. DNA for the CDR3: TGTGCCAGCAGCTTAAGGTCAGGGCCCAACACTGAAGCTTTCTTT. The rearrangement links TRBV7-9 to TRBJ1-1; tentative D call: TRBD1 (5 bases). Trimming removed 2 bases at V and 2 bases at J, with 12 bases between. Germline lookup yields CDR1 SEHNR and CDR2 FQNEAQ (reference sequence). This CDR3 contains 15 residues.

This clone came up once. The chain uses TRBV7-2 and TRBJ2-1; 12 bases match TRBD2. V shed 5 bases, J shed 6 bases, and the junction held 8 bases outside the gene matches. CDR3 size: 16 residues. Germline CDR1 SGHTA, CDR2 FQGNSA. CDR3 bases: TGTGCCAGCAGCCTGACTAGCGGGAGCGGGGGCAATGAGCAGTTCTTC. It translates to CASSLTSGSGGNEQFF. The full variable domain, with the rest looked up from reference TRBV7-2 and TRBJ2-1, is GAGVSQSPSNKVTEKGKDVELRCDPISGHTALYWYRQSLGQGLEFLIYFQGNSAPDKSGLPSDRFSAERTGGSVSTLTIQRTQQEDSAVYLCASSLTSGSGGNEQFFGPGTRLTVL.

This chain joins TRBV7-8 and TRBJ2-3; D is possibly TRBD1 (5 bases). In germline, CDR1 is SGHVS, CDR2 FQNEAQ. The CDR3 has 16 amino acids. Trimming pared 1 base from V and 2 bases from J, leaving 13 bases between. CDR3 sequence: CASSLVAGHDTDTQYF. The CDR3 coding sequence is TGTGCCAGCAGCTTAGTTGCAGGGCATGACACAGATACGCAGTATTTT.

This chain joins TRBV7-2 and TRBJ1-2, with a weak D call TRBD1 (6 bases). This CDR3 comprises 16 residues. Trimming pared 1 base from V and 2 bases from J, leaving 14 bases between. Germline V lookup: CDR1 SGHTA, CDR2 FQGNSA. The CDR3 reads CASSLVSGEGNYGYTF. The DNA for the CDR3 is TGTGCCAGCAGCTTAGTGTCAGGGGAAGGGAACTATGGCTACACCTTC.

V is TRBV7-9 and J is TRBJ1-3; D is undetermined. Germline CDR1 reads SEHNR; CDR2 reads FQNEAQ (reference sequence). Trimming pared 5 bases from V and 8 bases from J, leaving 10 bases between. The CDR3 is made up of 12 amino acids. CDR3 residues: CASSRTGDTIYF. The CDR3 nucleotides read TGTGCCAGCAGCCGAACTGGTGACACCATATATTTT.

This chain joins TRBV6-5 and TRBJ1-1; no firm D call. Trimming stripped 5 bases from V and 5 bases from J, with 6 bases between. From germline, CDR1 is MNHEY and CDR2 SVGAGI. The length of the CDR3 is 11 residues. The CDR3 loop reads CASSRGTEAFF. The DNA of the CDR3 is TGTGCCAGCAGTCGAGGGACTGAAGCTTTCTTT.

J is TRBJ1-1 and V is TRBV9; 7 bases agree with TRBD1. The CDR3 has 15 amino acids. The germline CDR1 and CDR2 sequences are SGDLS and YYNGEE. V shed 4 bases, J shed 4 bases, and the junction held 10 bases outside the gene matches. The CDR3 DNA is TGTGCCAGCAGCTCCAGAGGGGGCGGGGCCACTGAAGCTTTCTTT. Translated, it gives CASSSRGGGATEAFF.

The chain employs TRBV7-9 and TRBJ2-4, with D possibly TRBD2 on 7 matching bases. Trimming removed 5 bases at V and 0 bases at J, with 14 bases between. This CDR3 contains 16 residues. Germline-derived CDR1 and CDR2 are SEHNR and FQNEAQ (reference sequence). Here the CDR3 reads CASSSGTYIAKNIQYF. The CDR3 nucleotides read TGTGCCAGCAGCAGCGGGACATACATAGCCAAAAACATTCAGTACTTC.